One T cell receptor beta chain is described in this entry. PCR amplification relied on 60 Vbeta primers (plus 13 Jbeta primers). Sequenced by immunoSEQ multiplex PCR; TCRdb stores in-frame clones only, minus some. The table lists about 140,000 clones, around three quarters of them singletons. With 0 bases clipped from V and 5 bases from J, the junction kept 5 bases outside the gene matches. From germline, CDR1 is LGHNA and CDR2 YSLEER. This CDR3 contains 16 residues. The data originate from a study of cytomegalovirus exposure and HLA in healthy donors. The sequenced sample was PBMCs. The gene calls are TRBV4-3 and TRBJ2-1; 9 nucleotides agree with TRBD2. The source of this sequence is a man aged 35 to 55 in good health and CMV-seropositive. CDR3 loop: CASSQEGGRDNNEQFF. Written as DNA, the CDR3 is TGCGCCAGCAGCCAAGAAGGCGGGAGGGATAACAATGAGCAGTTCTTC.